Below are 9 T cell receptor beta chains sequenced from a single sample in a study of cytomegalovirus exposure and HLA in healthy donors. The PCR had 60 Vbeta and 13 Jbeta primers. The repertoire was sequenced with immunoSEQ multiplex PCR; TCRdb's copy has only in-frame clones and lacks some. This sample has roughly 110,000 clones, with 65% to 75% found just once. What was sequenced was PBMCs. Every receptor here comes from a middle-aged woman in good health and CMV-seropositive.

This chain joins TRBV19 and TRBJ1-5; D is uncertain. Germline CDR1 LNHDA, CDR2 SQIVND (reference sequence). V was cut by 7 bases and J by 0 bases, with 13 bases left in between. The CDR3 length is 15 residues. CDR3 in amino acids: CASTPGSNSNQPQHF. For the CDR3, the DNA is TGTGCCAGTACCCCGGGGTCGAATAGCAATCAGCCCCAGCATTTT.

The chain's CDR3 is CASSPHRIGASTDTQYF. Written as DNA, the CDR3 is TGTGCCAGCAGCCCCCACAGAATTGGGGCTAGCACAGATACGCAGTATTTT. This chain joins TRBV7-6 and TRBJ2-3, with D possibly TRBD1 on 5 matching bases. The CDR3 covers 17 residues. In germline, CDR1 is SGHVS, CDR2 FNYEAQ. Trimming pared 5 bases from V and 0 bases from J, leaving 18 bases between.

This clone was counted once. The CDR3 reads CASIVGGSLSDTQYF. The CDR3 DNA follows: TGTGCCAGCATCGTTGGGGGGAGTCTCTCAGATACGCAGTATTTT. The V and J genes are TRBV7-9 and TRBJ2-3; the D gene is possibly TRBD2 (6 bases). Trimming left V 7 bases short and J 4 bases short, with 18 bases between. The CDR3 covers 15 residues. Looked up from germline, CDR1 is SEHNR and CDR2 is FQNEAQ (reference sequence).

This chain uses TRBV18 with TRBJ1-1; D is uncertain. Trimming removed 5 bases at V and 3 bases at J, with 10 bases between. The CDR3 sequence is 13 residues long. Germline V gene data show CDR1 as KGHSH and CDR2 as LQKENI. Here the CDR3 reads CASSSSQYTEAFF. CDR3 nucleotides: TGTGCCAGCTCATCCAGTCAGTACACTGAAGCTTTCTTT.

The chain combines TRBV28 with TRBJ1-3; D is undetermined. Germline CDR1 reads MDHEN; CDR2 reads SYDVKM. CDR3 length equals 14 residues. Trimming took 1 base from V and 4 from J, leaving 8 bases between them. The CDR3 is CASSLSGGGNTIYF. For the CDR3, the DNA is TGTGCCAGCAGTTTATCAGGAGGCGGAAACACCATATATTTT.

There are a few counts of this clone. The V and J genes are TRBV5-4 and TRBJ1-3, with D possibly TRBD1 on 6 matching bases. The V and J ends lost 5 bases and 2 bases respectively, with 8 bases between them. Germline V lookup: CDR1 SGHNT, CDR2 YYREEE (reference sequence). The CDR3 has 13 amino acids. The CDR3 bases are TGTGCCAGCAGGGCAGGGGCTGGAAACACCATATATTTT. This codes for CASRAGAGNTIYF.

The chain couples TRBV6-5 to TRBJ2-2; no firm D call. Trimming took 2 bases from V and 8 from J, leaving 12 bases between them. The CDR3 has 14 amino acids. Germline V gives CDR1 MNHEY, CDR2 SVGAGI. The CDR3 DNA reads TGTGCCAGCAGTTACGAGGTGTTACTGGGGGAGCTGTTTTTT. It yields the protein CASSYEVLLGELFF.

The table lists this clone with a few counts. This chain uses TRBV29-1 with TRBJ2-5; 8 positions match TRBD2. Germline trimming cut 3 bases from V and 5 bases from J; bases unmatched to any gene: 5. This CDR3 has 13 residues. The germline CDR1 and CDR2 sequences are SQVTM and ANQGSEA. Written as DNA, the CDR3 is TGCAGCGTTGACATGGCGGGAGGCGAGACCCAGTACTTC. It specifies CSVDMAGGETQYF.

The V and J genes are TRBV19 and TRBJ1-2; D gene unclear. Germline V gene data show CDR1 as LNHDA and CDR2 as SQIVND (reference sequence). The CDR3 covers 12 residues. Trimming removed 7 bases from V and 7 bases from J, with 13 bases in between. CDR3 in DNA: TGTGCCAGTACTATCCTGGGAGGTGGCTACACCTTC. Translating gives CASTILGGGYTF.